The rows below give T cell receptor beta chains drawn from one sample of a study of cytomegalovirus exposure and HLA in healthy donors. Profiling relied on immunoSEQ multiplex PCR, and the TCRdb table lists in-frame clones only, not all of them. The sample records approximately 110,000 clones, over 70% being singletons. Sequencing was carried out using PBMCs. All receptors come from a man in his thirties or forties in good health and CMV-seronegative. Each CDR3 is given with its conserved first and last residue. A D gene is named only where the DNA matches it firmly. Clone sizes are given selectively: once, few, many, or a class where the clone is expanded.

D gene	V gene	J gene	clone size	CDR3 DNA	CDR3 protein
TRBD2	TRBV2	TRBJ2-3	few	TGTGCCAGCAGTGGACTAGCGGGAGCGGAAGATACGCAGTATTTT	CASSGLAGAEDTQYF
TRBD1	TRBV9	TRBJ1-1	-	TGTGCCAGCAGCGTAGGTGTGACAGGGGTCCAGAACACTGAAGCTTTCTTT	CASSVGVTGVQNTEAFF
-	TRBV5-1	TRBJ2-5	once	TGCGCCAGCAGCTTGGGGGCAGGGGCCCCCGGAGAGACCCAGTACTTC	CASSLGAGAPGETQYF
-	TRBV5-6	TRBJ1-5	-	TGTGCCAGCAGCTCGGGAGGAGGCAATCAGCCCCAGCATTTT	CASSSGGGNQPQHF
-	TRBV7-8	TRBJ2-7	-	TGTGCCAGCAGCGAAATGTCAGGGGTTATCTACGAGCAGTACTTC	CASSEMSGVIYEQYF
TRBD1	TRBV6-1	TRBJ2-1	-	TGTGCCAGCTTCGGGACAGGGCCCTACAATGAGCAGTTCTTC	CASFGTGPYNEQFF
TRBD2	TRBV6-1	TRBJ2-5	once	TGTGCCAGCAGTGAAGGGGACGGGAGGGCCCAGTACTTC	CASSEGDGRAQYF
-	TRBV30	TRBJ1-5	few	TGTGCCTGGAGTACCGGTAGCGGTCAGCCCCAGCATTTT	CAWSTGSGQPQHF
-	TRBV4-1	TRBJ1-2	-	TGCGCCAGCAGCCAAGATTTCGGGGGCTACACCTTC	CASSQDFGGYTF
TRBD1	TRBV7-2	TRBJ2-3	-	TGTGCCAGCAGCTCTTCCGCGGGACAGGGCACAGATACGCAGTATTTT	CASSSSAGQGTDTQYF